Sequencing of this T cell receptor beta chain was carried out in a study of cytomegalovirus exposure and HLA in healthy donors. The sample holds a few counts of this clone. Primers: 60 Vbeta forward and 13 Jbeta reverse. Clones were read by immunoSEQ multiplex PCR, and TCRdb kept only the in-frame ones, dropping some. This table holds fewer than 250,000 clones, about three quarters found once. Trimming cost V 6 bases and J 3 bases, with 20 bases left between them. CDR1 and CDR2 (germline): SQVTM, ANQGSEA. The CDR3 length is 15 residues. The chain carries TRBV29-1 and TRBJ2-5; a possible D gene is TRBD2 (6 bases). This receptor was taken from a male donor in good health and CMV-seronegative. The sequencing input was PBMCs. For the CDR3, the DNA is TGCAGCGTGGGGGGTTCAGGTAGGGTGGAAGAGACCCAGTACTTC. Amino acids: CSVGGSGRVEETQYF.